This TCR beta chain was sequenced in a study of regulatory T cells in long-lasting Graves disease. Background on the study: Antithyroid drugs had been taken by newly diagnosed Graves' patients for under 3 months. Broader study findings: Accuracy was possibly reduced by small sample size. Gene preferences differed: TRBV28, TRBJ1-2, TRBJ2-5 in persistent cases.

Regarding time point: newly diagnosed GD, antithyroid drugs for less than 3 months. Scientists built the TCR library using RNA that was extracted from PBMCs. The germline V gene has CDR1 SGHTA and CDR2 FQGNSA. The CDR3 is 17 residues long. Trimming at V came to 1 base and at J to 4 bases, leaving 9 bases not matched to a gene. This clonotype was seen once. Its antigen is unidentified. The authors built TCR beta libraries using iRepertoire HTBI primers and Arm-PCR of CDR3 regions. TCRdb re-called the multiplex PCR reads with MiXCR, one entry per CDR3 protein. In the table there are around 450,000 distinct CDR3 sequences, approximately 15% of which are singletons. These data also featured in a second study, about T cells in Graves' hyperthyroidism and ophthalmopathy.

The V and J genes are TRBV7-2 and TRBJ1-4, with 7 bases matching TRBD1. The TCR sequence derives from a woman aged 35 to 49 with Graves disease. This specimen was peripheral blood mononuclear cells (PBMCs), taken at new diagnosis, from a patient treated with antithyroid drugs. CDR3 nucleotides: TGTGCCAGCAGCTTAGATCGGGGGACAGTGGGTAATGAAAAACTGTTTTTT. Residues: CASSLDRGTVGNEKLFF.